This record concerns one T cell receptor (beta chain) sequence. TRB rearrangements were amplified by touch-down multiplex PCR with mixed TRB-A/B primers. Each CDR3 protein gets one entry in TCRdb, which reprocessed the multiplex PCR reads and gives no DNA. The sample features a few thousand distinct CDR3 sequences, with about 10% in its top ten. TRB was amplified from 250 ng of peripheral blood genomic DNA per sample. The sample comes from a study of T cell clusters in autoimmune cytopenias. Per the germline V gene, CDR1 is SGHRS and CDR2 is YFSETQ. This CDR3 region has 15 residues. The same data also went into a second study, on T cell repertoires in aging, cancer and after chemotherapy. That study adds: In each cancer cohort, median generation probability increased across chemotherapy, suggesting thymic output rebounded.

V gene TRBV5-1 combines with J gene TRBJ2-1; as DNA is missing, the TRBD2 call by TCRdb cannot be tested. Sequencing used peripheral blood. The sequence was obtained from a human donor in good health. The CDR3 protein is CASSSSSADYNEQFF.